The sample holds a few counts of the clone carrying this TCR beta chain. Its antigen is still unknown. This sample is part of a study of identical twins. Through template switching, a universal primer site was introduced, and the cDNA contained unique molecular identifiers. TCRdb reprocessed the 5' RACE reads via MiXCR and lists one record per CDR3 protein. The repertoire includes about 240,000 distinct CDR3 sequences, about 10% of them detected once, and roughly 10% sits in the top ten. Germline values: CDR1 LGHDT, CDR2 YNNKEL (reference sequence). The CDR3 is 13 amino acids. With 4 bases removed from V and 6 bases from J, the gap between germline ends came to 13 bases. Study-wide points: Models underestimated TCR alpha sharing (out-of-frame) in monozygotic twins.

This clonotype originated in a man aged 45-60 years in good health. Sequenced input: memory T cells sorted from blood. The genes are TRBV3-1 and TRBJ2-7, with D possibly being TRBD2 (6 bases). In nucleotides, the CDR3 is TGTGCCAGCAGCCCTACCGGGACTCTCGAGCAGTACTTC. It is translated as CASSPTGTLEQYF.